These 14 T cell receptor beta chains share one sample of origin, sequenced in a study of cytomegalovirus exposure and HLA in healthy donors. The protocol was immunoSEQ multiplex PCR, while the TCRdb copy is restricted to in-frame clones and leaves out a portion. Of approximately 270,000 clones listed, 90% are singletons. The sequencing sample was made of PBMCs. The origin of the receptors is a woman younger than 30 in good health and CMV-seronegative.

The chain links TRBV7-8 to TRBJ2-5; D not resolved. CDR3 length: 16 residues. Per the germline V gene, CDR1 is SGHVS and CDR2 is FQNEAQ. Trimming left V 2 bases short and J 6 bases short, with 19 bases between. The CDR3 sequence is CASSLMSAERRKTQYF. The CDR3 DNA sequence: TGTGCCAGCAGCTTAATGTCGGCCGAACGGAGAAAGACCCAGTACTTC.

This chain links TRBV10-1 with TRBJ1-5; 7 bases align to TRBD1. V was pared by 8 bases and J by 5 bases, with 6 bases of the junction left unmatched. There are 13 residues in the CDR3. Per the germline V gene, CDR1 is WNHNN and CDR2 is SYGVQD (reference sequence). DNA for the CDR3: TGCGCCAGCGGAAGACAGGGTGATCAGCCCCAGCATTTT. This gives the protein CASGRQGDQPQHF.

The V and J genes are TRBV29-1 and TRBJ1-1; maybe TRBD1 (5 bases). The germline CDR1 and CDR2 sequences are SQVTM and ANQGSEA. The CDR3 is 13 residues long. V gave up 3 bases and J gave up 3 bases, with 11 bases separating them. The CDR3 region is CSVEVGGDTEAFF. DNA for the CDR3: TGCAGCGTTGAGGTCGGGGGGGACACTGAAGCTTTCTTT.

This clone occurred once. The chain carries TRBV6-5 and TRBJ1-2; 7 bases map to TRBD1. V was pared by 6 bases and J by 5 bases, with 9 bases of the junction left unmatched. The CDR3 contains 14 residues. Germline V gives CDR1 MNHEY, CDR2 SVGAGI. CDR3 sequence: CASRTGTVTYGYTF. In DNA, the CDR3 is TGTGCCAGCAGAACCGGGACAGTTACATATGGCTACACCTTC.

The chain recombines TRBV6-1 with TRBJ2-1; D is possibly TRBD1 (6 bases). The ends were cut back, 4 bases at V and 0 bases at J, with 10 bases in the middle. Germline V gives CDR1 MNHNS, CDR2 SASEGT. The CDR3 is made up of 15 amino acids. CDR3 bases: TGTGCCAGCAGTGTGGCGGACAGCTCCTACAATGAGCAGTTCTTC. Its protein is CASSVADSSYNEQFF.

The chain employs TRBV12-5 and TRBJ2-3; D is perhaps TRBD1 (6 bases). CDR1 and CDR2 from the germline V gene are LGHNT and FRNRAP. The CDR3 length is 16 residues. Trimming left V 1 base short and J 3 bases short, with 14 bases between. The CDR3 loop is CASGLGQVEGTDTQYF. Here the CDR3 DNA reads TGTGCTAGTGGTTTGGGACAGGTTGAGGGTACAGATACGCAGTATTTT.

The V gene is TRBV9, the J gene TRBJ1-1, with 7 nucleotides matching TRBD1. V was pared by 4 bases and J by 1 base, with 10 bases of the junction left unmatched. The germline gives CDR1 SGDLS, CDR2 YYNGEE. The CDR3 runs to 16 residues. CDR3 in amino acids: CASSKDRRLGNTEAFF. In nucleotides, the CDR3 is TGTGCCAGCAGCAAGGACAGGCGCCTTGGGAACACTGAAGCTTTCTTT.

The V call is TRBV5-1, the J call TRBJ1-2, with 9 bases identical to TRBD1. J was trimmed by 8 bases and V by 4 bases; bases with no gene match: 9. This CDR3 contains 14 residues. Germline V gene sequence: CDR1 SGHRS, CDR2 YFSETQ. The CDR3 nucleotides are TGCGCCAGCAGCCTGGACAGGGGATCGTTGGGCTACACCTTC. It yields the protein CASSLDRGSLGYTF.

DNA of the CDR3: TGTGCCAGCAGTTCCCAACGGGACAGGGGCGGCAATGAGCAGTTCTTC. Translating it yields CASSSQRDRGGNEQFF. The J gene is TRBJ2-1, the V gene TRBV27; 10 nucleotides align to TRBD1. CDR3 length equals 16 residues. CDR1 is MNHEY and CDR2 is SMNVEV in the germline V gene (reference sequence). V lost 4 bases to trimming and J lost 6 bases; unmatched junction nucleotides: 9.

The rearrangement joins TRBV28 to TRBJ2-1; TRBD2 matches at 10 bases. CDR1 MDHEN and CDR2 SYDVKM come from the germline V gene. The CDR3 is made up of 15 amino acids. The junction had 7 bases not matched to a gene; V was cut back by 7 bases and J by 4 bases. The CDR3 loop is CASKISGGLYNEQFF. CDR3 nucleotide sequence: TGTGCCAGCAAGATTAGCGGGGGGTTATACAATGAGCAGTTCTTC.

The V gene is TRBV10-3, the J gene TRBJ1-2; TRBD1 is a possible D gene (5 bases). The CDR3 sequence is 16 residues long. Trimming took off 3 bases at V and 1 base at J, with 15 bases between the two ends. The germline V gene encodes CDR1 ENHRY and CDR2 SYGVKD. Here the CDR3 DNA reads TGTGCCATCAGTGACTACGGAAGGGGAATTAACTATGGCTACACCTTC. This codes for CAISDYGRGINYGYTF.

Comment on this clone: Other DNA sequences in this sample translate to the same CDR3. The chain employs TRBV28 and TRBJ1-5; D uncertain. The V and J ends lost 7 bases and 2 bases respectively, with 6 bases between them. There are 12 residues in the CDR3. Germline-derived CDR1 and CDR2 are MDHEN and SYDVKM. The CDR3 DNA follows: TGTGCCAGCACCCGTGGCAATCAGCCCCAGCATTTT. Protein: CASTRGNQPQHF.

The chain uses TRBV6-5 and TRBJ1-1, with TRBD1 as a possible D gene (5 bases). Per germline, CDR1 MNHEY and CDR2 SVGAGI. Deletions cut 4 bases from V and 3 bases from J, with 15 bases between. This CDR3 contains 15 residues. DNA of the CDR3: TGTGCCAGCAGTTTGGACCGCAGGGTGGACACTGAAGCTTTCTTT. Translated: CASSLDRRVDTEAFF.

The rearrangement links TRBV7-6 to TRBJ2-3; 9 bases map to TRBD1. Germline CDR1 reads SGHVS; CDR2 reads FNYEAQ. The CDR3 runs 17 residues. After removal of 1 base from V and 4 bases from J, the junction contained 9 bases not matched to a gene. The chain's CDR3 is CASSLGDRAIVADTQYF. The CDR3 DNA reads as TGTGCCAGCAGCTTAGGGGACAGGGCAATAGTAGCAGATACGCAGTATTTT. The full variable domain, with the rest looked up from reference TRBV7-6 and TRBJ2-3, is GAGVSQSPRYKVTKRGQDVALRCDPISGHVSLYWYRQALGQGPEFLTYFNYEAQQDKSGLPNDRFSAERPEGSISTLTIQRTEQRDSAMYRCASSLGDRAIVADTQYFGPGTRLTVL.